This T cell receptor (beta chain) was profiled in a study of blood T cell repertoires in COVID-19. Study details: Material from acute and convalescent COVID-19 was sourced from the United States, Italy and Spain. PBMCs, B-cell-depleted T cells, or T cells provided the cDNA or gDNA that made up the material.

The V end was cut by 2 bases, the J end by 5 bases, with 13 bases between. CDR1 and CDR2 from the germline V gene are SGDLS and YYNGEE. CDR3 size: 14 residues. In the authors' workflow: Amplification with reference gene primers provided the estimates of nucleated cell counts. Profiled with immunoSEQ multiplex PCR; TCRdb holds only in-frame clones, not every one. V and J calls and clone size follow that table, whereas D and trimming were derived from the DNA. This sample has about 65,000 clones, with approximately 94% found just once. The sample consisted of peripheral blood. The chain joins TRBV9 to TRBJ2-5; D is perhaps TRBD1 (5 bases). The source is a man between 65 and 85 years old with active COVID-19. CDR3 DNA sequence: TGTGCCAGCAGCGTTACATCAGGGTCTGAGACCCAGTACTTC. Translation: CASSVTSGSETQYF.